The rows below give T cell receptor beta chains drawn from one sample of a study of T cell repertoires in cytomegalovirus infection. TCRdb ran MiXCR on the reads and lists one entry per CDR3 protein. This sample has approximately 340,000 distinct CDR3 sequences, with roughly 28% found just once. Their cognate antigens are unknown. Sequences were derived from cultured PBMCs, sampled from culture after CMV antigen stimulation. Receptors were obtained from a human donor in good health (CMV status not recorded). Some clones in this sample may be carry-over from other donors' samples. Both conserved end residues are part of each CDR3. Each record gives: J gene, V gene, D gene, CDR3 length, clone size, CDR3 protein, CDR3 DNA. D genes are given only for firm matches. Size tells how often a clone was seen (once, few, many) or the class of an expanded clone, and some rows leave it out.

TRBJ2-7 TRBV3-1 TRBD2 12 once CASGGRSYEQYF TGTGCCAGCGGCGGGAGAAGTTACGAGCAGTACTTC
TRBJ2-7 TRBV6-6 TRBD2 14 . CASSDSGGSHEQYF TGTGCCAGCAGTGATTCGGGAGGGTCCCACGAGCAGTACTTC
TRBJ2-5 TRBV5-1 . 13 few CASSYSKGETQYF TGCGCCAGCAGCTATTCCAAGGGGGAGACCCAGTACTTC
TRBJ1-1 TRBV28 . 14 . CASSSPGADTEAFF TGTGCCAGCAGTTCCCCCGGGGCGGACACTGAAGCTTTCTTT
TRBJ1-5 TRBV20-1 . 14 few CSARDSAPRQPQHF TGCAGTGCTAGAGATAGTGCACCGCGGCAGCCCCAGCATTTT
TRBJ1-1 TRBV5-6 TRBD1 16 . CASSRPGTGPGTEAFF TGTGCCAGCAGCCGTCCCGGGACAGGGCCGGGAACTGAAGCTTTCTTT
TRBJ1-1 TRBV14 . 15 few CASSQETRGGTEAFF TGTGCCAGCAGCCAAGAAACCCGTGGAGGAACTGAAGCTTTCTTT
TRBJ2-1 TRBV4-1 TRBD2 17 . CASSQDLRSGRAKEQFF TGCGCCAGCAGCCAAGATTTACGCAGCGGGAGGGCCAAGGAGCAGTTCTTC
TRBJ1-3 TRBV7-8 . 15 . CASSRLGLSGNTIYF TGTGCCAGCAGCCGGTTGGGGCTTTCTGGAAACACCATATATTTT
TRBJ2-5 TRBV27 TRBD1 15 few CASSPRDSPRETQYF TGTGCCAGCAGTCCCAGGGACAGCCCCCGGGAGACCCAGTACTTC
TRBJ2-2 TRBV11-3 . 13 . CASSLGRSGELFF TGTGCCAGCAGCTTAGGACGATCCGGGGAGCTGTTTTTT
TRBJ2-7 TRBV6-5 TRBD1 14 . CASSRQGGTYEQYF TGTGCCAGCAGTCGACAGGGGGGGACCTACGAGCAGTACTTC
TRBJ2-1 TRBV27 . 13 few CASSLLGSNEQFF TGTGCCAGCAGTTTATTGGGGAGCAATGAGCAGTTCTTC
TRBJ1-1 TRBV27 . 13 . CASSYGQHTEAFF TGTGCCAGCAGTTATGGTCAACACACTGAAGCTTTCTTT
TRBJ1-2 TRBV11-2 . 16 few CASSSLKTGARYGYTF TGTGCCAGCAGCTCGCTCAAAACCGGGGCCCGCTATGGCTACACCTTC
TRBJ1-4 TRBV20-1 . 15 once CSATSTDRLNEKLFF TGCAGTGCTACCTCGACGGACAGACTAAATGAAAAACTGTTTTTT
TRBJ2-7 TRBV27 . 14 . CASSLYRGAYEQYF TGTGCCAGCAGTTTATATCGAGGAGCCTACGAGCAGTACTTC
TRBJ1-1 TRBV6-6 . 14 . CASSRKGRDTEAFF TGTGCCAGCAGCAGAAAGGGGCGGGACACTGAAGCTTTCTTT
TRBJ1-2 TRBV19 . 15 . CASSIGGASSYGYTF TGTGCCAGTAGTATAGGGGGGGCTTCCTCCTATGGCTACACCTTC
TRBJ1-6 TRBV7-2 TRBD1 15 many CASSLFQGVNSPLHF TGTGCCAGCAGCTTATTTCAGGGGGTTAATTCACCCCTCCACTTT
TRBJ1-4 TRBV28 . 14 many CASSLTGRYGKLFF TGTGCCAGCAGTTTAACGGGGCGGTACGGAAAACTGTTTTTT
TRBJ1-1 TRBV7-3 . 13 many CASSLSPGTEAFF TGTGCCAGCAGCTTGTCACCGGGAACTGAAGCTTTCTTT
TRBJ2-1 TRBV9 TRBD2 13 . CASSERERGEQFF TGTGCCAGCAGTGAGCGGGAAAGGGGTGAGCAGTTCTTC
TRBJ1-2 TRBV20-1 TRBD1 12 . CSALDRDYGYTF TGCAGTGCTTTAGACAGGGACTATGGCTACACCTTC
TRBJ1-3 TRBV6-8 . 15 few CASSFGAGAGNTIYF TGTGCCAGCAGTTTTGGGGCAGGGGCTGGAAACACCATATATTTT
TRBJ1-6 TRBV5-6 . 14 . CASSNRDRNSPLHF TGTGCCAGCTCAAACAGGGACCGGAATTCACCCCTCCACTTT
TRBJ2-7 TRBV19 . 14 . CASSIGQVPYEQYF TGTGCCAGTAGTATCGGGCAGGTCCCCTACGAGCAGTACTTC
TRBJ2-7 TRBV2 TRBD1 13 few CASVGQGFYEQYF TGTGCCAGTGTGGGACAGGGATTCTACGAGCAGTACTTC
TRBJ2-3 TRBV7-6 TRBD2 18 . CASSLGGLVPAGTDTQYF TGTGCCAGCAGCTTAGGGGGACTAGTCCCAGCGGGCACAGATACGCAGTATTTT
TRBJ1-3 TRBV18 . 17 . CASSRSVGAVSGNTIYF TGTGCCAGCTCACGCTCAGTCGGGGCTGTATCTGGAAACACCATATATTTT
TRBJ2-3 TRBV4-1 TRBD2 17 few CASSQGIAGGPTDTQYF TGCGCCAGCAGCCAGGGTATAGCGGGAGGGCCAACAGATACGCAGTATTTT
TRBJ1-2 TRBV6-1 TRBD1 13 few CASRLQGAYGYTF TGTGCCAGCAGATTACAGGGGGCCTATGGCTACACCTTC
TRBJ2-3 TRBV7-2 TRBD1 15 . CASAGQVVRADTQYF TGTGCCAGTGCGGGACAGGTCGTTAGAGCAGATACGCAGTATTTT
TRBJ1-5 TRBV27 . 15 . CASSFLGSVNQPQHF TGTGCCAGCAGTTTCCTTGGTAGCGTCAATCAGCCCCAGCATTTT
TRBJ2-7 TRBV7-9 . 15 few CASSQTGPRGYEQYF TGTGCCAGCAGCCAGACCGGGCCCCGGGGCTACGAGCAGTACTTC
TRBJ1-1 TRBV7-9 . 16 . CASSLVGVRGNTEAFF TGTGCCAGCAGCTTAGTGGGCGTCAGGGGGAACACTGAAGCTTTCTTT
TRBJ1-6 TRBV11-2 . 13 few CASSFQAETPLHF TGTGCCAGCAGCTTTCAAGCAGAGACACCCCTCCACTTT
TRBJ2-7 TRBV7-8 TRBD2 17 many CASSLLGTSGILDEQYF TGTGCCAGCAGCTTACTGGGGACTAGCGGGATTCTCGACGAGCAGTACTTC
TRBJ1-2 TRBV6-6 TRBD1 14 . CASDEWQGGRGYTF TGTGCCAGTGACGAGTGGCAGGGGGGTAGGGGCTACACCTTC
TRBJ2-7 TRBV6-1 . 16 few CASSESSTAHTYEQYF TGTGCCAGCAGTGAATCATCGACAGCCCACACCTACGAGCAGTACTTC
TRBJ2-1 TRBV25-1 . 13 few CASQRTGPGGQFF TGTGCCAGCCAGAGGACAGGCCCCGGGGGGCAGTTCTTC
TRBJ1-1 TRBV15 TRBD1 15 . CATSRGDRVRTEAFF TGTGCCACCAGCAGGGGAGACAGGGTCAGGACTGAAGCTTTCTTT
TRBJ2-5 TRBV7-9 TRBD2 14 few CASSSRTSEETQYF TGTGCCAGCAGCTCCCGGACTAGCGAGGAGACCCAGTACTTC
TRBJ2-2 TRBV7-2 . 16 . CASSPSAGRYTGELFF TGTGCCAGCAGCCCCAGTGCGGGCAGGTACACCGGGGAGCTGTTTTTT
TRBJ2-5 TRBV12-3/TRBV12-4 . 13 . CASKFNRQETQYF TGTGCCAGCAAGTTCAATCGCCAAGAGACCCAGTACTTC
TRBJ2-1 TRBV6-2/TRBV6-3 TRBD2 12 few CASSYGLDEQFF TGTGCCAGCAGTTACGGACTAGATGAGCAGTTCTTC
TRBJ1-6 TRBV6-8 . 16 few CASSRAGGGLNSPLHF TGTGCCAGCAGCCGGGCAGGAGGTGGGCTTAATTCACCCCTCCACTTT
TRBJ2-1 TRBV7-9 . 15 . CASSLRTETYNEQFF TGTGCCAGCAGCTTACGGACAGAGACCTACAATGAGCAGTTCTTC
TRBJ2-2 TRBV15 . 15 . CATSRDRQRAGELFF TGTGCCACCAGCAGAGATCGACAGAGGGCCGGGGAGCTGTTTTTT